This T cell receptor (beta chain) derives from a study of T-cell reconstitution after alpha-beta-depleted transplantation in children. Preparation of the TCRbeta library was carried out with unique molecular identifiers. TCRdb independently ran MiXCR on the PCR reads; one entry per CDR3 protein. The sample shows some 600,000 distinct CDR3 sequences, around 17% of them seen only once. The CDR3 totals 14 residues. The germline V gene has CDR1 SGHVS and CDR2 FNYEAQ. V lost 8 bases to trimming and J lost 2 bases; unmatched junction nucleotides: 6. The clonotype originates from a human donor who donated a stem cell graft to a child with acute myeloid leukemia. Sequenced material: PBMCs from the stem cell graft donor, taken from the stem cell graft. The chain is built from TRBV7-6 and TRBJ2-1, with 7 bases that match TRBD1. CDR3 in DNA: TGTGCCAGCGCAACCGGGACAGCCTACAATGAGCAGTTCTTC. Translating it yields CASATGTAYNEQFF.